These T cell receptor beta chains were read from a single sample in a study of response to subunit inactivated influenza vaccine. MiXCR was run by TCRdb on the RT-PCR reads, yielding one entry per CDR3 protein. The sample lists hundreds of thousands of distinct CDR3 sequences; roughly 12% were seen once. Another study also made use of these data, one on T cells expressing NK-cell markers.

Sequencing was performed on PBMCs from blood, taken on the day of vaccination. These receptor sequences come from a man in his fifties who received an inactivated influenza vaccine. Each CDR3 is given without its conserved first and last residue. The D gene is left open where the match is weak.

.	TRBV6-1	ASSQSGALSGNTIY
TRBD1	TRBV6-1	ASSPGQGGDNIQY
TRBD1	TRBV29-1	SGGQGFHEQY
TRBD2	TRBV6-5	ASSYSTGLAGNTDTQY
TRBD2	TRBV29-1	SVAAGGNEQY
TRBD1	TRBV7-2	ASSFQRTGKADTQY
TRBD2	TRBV3-1	ASTDQASGSFHEQF
TRBD1	TRBV6-1	ASSGFRDSSEAF
TRBD2	TRBV28	ASSSGGNRYEQY
.	TRBV7-8	ASSIDSKNIQY
TRBD2	TRBV20-1	SARSGLAGLDTQY
.	TRBV3-1	ASSQNPVSYEQY
TRBD1	TRBV20-1	SAPHRDRGDGYT
.	TRBV11-2	ASSLGGIGGQF
TRBD2	TRBV11-2	ASSLGSGRGRNEEF
.	TRBV11-3	ASSLEAGREQF
TRBD2	TRBV7-2	ASSGSGRAFTGELF
.	TRBV6-2/TRBV6-3	ASSGQTSLKAKNIQY
.	TRBV6-2/TRBV6-3	ASSYSIWVEERTGELF
.	TRBV2	ASSELDYEQY
TRBD2	TRBV11-1	ASSLVLRVGLAGGPWNEQF
.	TRBV12-3/TRBV12-4	ASSSIRNTQY
.	TRBV3-1	ASSPEPGTTYEQY
.	TRBV7-9	ASSPQGSADTQY
TRBD1	TRBV7-9	ASSLWTGQETQY
.	TRBV7-2	ASSFAGPRSGNTIY
.	TRBV20-1	SASRPPGPDTQY
TRBD1	TRBV20-1	SAKDADRGDVEQF
.	TRBV12-3/TRBV12-4	VSKDRISGNTIY
.	TRBV11-2	ASSSFRSYEQY
.	TRBV7-2	ASSFLTFAPLHEQY
.	TRBV20-1	SAREGQNTEAF
.	TRBV20-1	SARDYTAYGYT
TRBD1	TRBV7-9	ASSLGDRGPETQY
.	TRBV4-1	ASSQAGHSTDTQY
.	TRBV5-1	ASSLTQFSNEKLF
TRBD2	TRBV5-6	ASSWASGIYEQY
.	TRBV29-1	SVGGRGGQPQH
.	TRBV13	ASSSRDGGYEQY
.	TRBV28	ASISTARTQY
.	TRBV5-5	ASSLYGTGELF
.	TRBV4-2	ASSQVLVFKGANVLT
.	TRBV24-1	ATSDPHRGGTDTQY
.	TRBV4-1	ASSQDSLRDDATYEQY
.	TRBV4-1	ASSQEGRFPTGELF
.	TRBV4-2	ASSQDRQGNQPQH